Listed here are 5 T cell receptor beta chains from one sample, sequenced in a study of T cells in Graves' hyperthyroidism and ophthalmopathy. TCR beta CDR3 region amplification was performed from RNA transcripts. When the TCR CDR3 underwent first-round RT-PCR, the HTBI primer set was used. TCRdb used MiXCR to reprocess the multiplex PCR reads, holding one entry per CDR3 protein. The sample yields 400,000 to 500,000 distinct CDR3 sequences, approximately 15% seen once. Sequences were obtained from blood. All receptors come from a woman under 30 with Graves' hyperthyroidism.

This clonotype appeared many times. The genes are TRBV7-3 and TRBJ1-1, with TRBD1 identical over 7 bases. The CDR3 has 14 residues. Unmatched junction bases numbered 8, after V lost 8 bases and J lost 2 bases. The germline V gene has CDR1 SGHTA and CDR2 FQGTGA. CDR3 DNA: TGTGCCAGCCGGTTAAACAGGGGTAACACTGAAGCTTTCTTT. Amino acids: CASRLNRGNTEAFF.

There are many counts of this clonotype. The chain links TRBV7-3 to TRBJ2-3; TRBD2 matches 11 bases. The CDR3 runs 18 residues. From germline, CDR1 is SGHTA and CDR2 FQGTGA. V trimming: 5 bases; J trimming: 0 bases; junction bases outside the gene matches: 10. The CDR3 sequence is CASSPLAGGPTSTDTQYF. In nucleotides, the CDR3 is TGTGCCAGCAGCCCGCTAGCGGGAGGCCCCACTAGCACAGATACGCAGTATTTT.

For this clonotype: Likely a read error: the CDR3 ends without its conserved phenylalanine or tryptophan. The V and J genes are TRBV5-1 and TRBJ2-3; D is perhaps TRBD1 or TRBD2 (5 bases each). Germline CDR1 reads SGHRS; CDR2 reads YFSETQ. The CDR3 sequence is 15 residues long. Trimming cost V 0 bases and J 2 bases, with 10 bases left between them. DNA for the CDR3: TGCGCCAGCAGCTTGGAGGCAGGGACCACAGATACGCAGTATTTA. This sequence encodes CASSLEAGTTDTQYL.

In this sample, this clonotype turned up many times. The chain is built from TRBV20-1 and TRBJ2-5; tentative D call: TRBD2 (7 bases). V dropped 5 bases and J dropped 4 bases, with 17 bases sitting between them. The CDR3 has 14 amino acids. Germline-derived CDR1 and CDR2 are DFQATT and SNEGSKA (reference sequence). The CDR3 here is CSAPLGGGRETQYF. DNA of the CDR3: TGCAGTGCTCCTTTAGGGGGAGGGAGAGAGACCCAGTACTTC.

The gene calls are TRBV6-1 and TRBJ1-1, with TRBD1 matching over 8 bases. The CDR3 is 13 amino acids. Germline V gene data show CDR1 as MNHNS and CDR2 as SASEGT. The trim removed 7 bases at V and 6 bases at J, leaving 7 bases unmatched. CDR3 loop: CASKDRALAEAFF. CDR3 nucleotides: TGTGCCAGCAAGGACAGGGCTTTGGCTGAAGCTTTCTTT.